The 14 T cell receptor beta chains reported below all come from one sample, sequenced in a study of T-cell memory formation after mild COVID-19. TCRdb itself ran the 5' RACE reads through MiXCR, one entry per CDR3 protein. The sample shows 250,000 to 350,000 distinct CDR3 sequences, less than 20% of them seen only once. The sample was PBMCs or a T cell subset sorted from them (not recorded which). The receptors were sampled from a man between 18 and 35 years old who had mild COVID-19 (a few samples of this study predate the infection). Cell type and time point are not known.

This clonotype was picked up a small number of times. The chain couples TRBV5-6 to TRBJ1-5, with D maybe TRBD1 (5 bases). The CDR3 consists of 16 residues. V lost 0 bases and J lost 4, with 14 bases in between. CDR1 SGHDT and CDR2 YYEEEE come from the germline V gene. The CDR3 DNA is TGTGCCAGCAGCTTGGGATTGGCGGGGGGAAATCAGCCCCAGCATTTT. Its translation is CASSLGLAGGNQPQHF.

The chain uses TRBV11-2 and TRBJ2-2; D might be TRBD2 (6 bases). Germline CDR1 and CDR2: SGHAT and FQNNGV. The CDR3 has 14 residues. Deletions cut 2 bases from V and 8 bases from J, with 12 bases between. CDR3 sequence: CASSLWGLQGELFF. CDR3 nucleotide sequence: TGTGCCAGCAGCTTATGGGGACTCCAAGGGGAGCTGTTTTTT.

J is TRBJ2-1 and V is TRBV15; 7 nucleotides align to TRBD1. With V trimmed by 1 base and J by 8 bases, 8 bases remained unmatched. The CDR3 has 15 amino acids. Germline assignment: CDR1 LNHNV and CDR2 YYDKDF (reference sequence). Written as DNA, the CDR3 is TGTGCCACCAGCAGAGTACCCCAGGGACAGTATGAGCAGTTCTTC. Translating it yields CATSRVPQGQYEQFF.

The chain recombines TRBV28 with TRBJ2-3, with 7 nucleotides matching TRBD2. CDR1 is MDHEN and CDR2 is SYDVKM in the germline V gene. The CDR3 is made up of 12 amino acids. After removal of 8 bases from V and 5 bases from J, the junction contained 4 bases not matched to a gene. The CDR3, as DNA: TGTGCCAGCGGTTGGGGGGGAGATACGCAGTATTTT. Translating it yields CASGWGGDTQYF.

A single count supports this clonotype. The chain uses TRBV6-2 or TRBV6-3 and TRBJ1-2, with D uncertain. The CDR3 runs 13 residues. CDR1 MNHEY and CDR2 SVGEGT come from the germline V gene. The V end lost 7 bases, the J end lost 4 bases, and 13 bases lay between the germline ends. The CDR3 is CASTIRALYGYTF. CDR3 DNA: TGTGCCAGCACCATCCGGGCACTCTATGGCTACACCTTC.

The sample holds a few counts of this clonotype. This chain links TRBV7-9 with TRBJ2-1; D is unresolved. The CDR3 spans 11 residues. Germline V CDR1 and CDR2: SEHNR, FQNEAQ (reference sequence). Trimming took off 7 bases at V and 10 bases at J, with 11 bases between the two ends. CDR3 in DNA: TGTGCCAGCACCGTAGGGATGGAGCAGTTCTTC. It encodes CASTVGMEQFF.

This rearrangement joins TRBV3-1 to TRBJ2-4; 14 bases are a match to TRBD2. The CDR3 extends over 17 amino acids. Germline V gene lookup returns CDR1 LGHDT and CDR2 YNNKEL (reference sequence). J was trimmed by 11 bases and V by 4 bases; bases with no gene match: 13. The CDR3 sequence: CASSPIPGLAGGTVQYF. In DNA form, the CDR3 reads TGTGCCAGCAGCCCGATACCCGGACTAGCGGGGGGAACGGTTCAGTACTTC. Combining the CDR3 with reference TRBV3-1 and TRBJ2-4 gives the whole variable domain DTAVSQTPKYLVTQMGNDKSIKCEQNLGHDTMYWYKQDSKKFLKIMFSYNNKELIINETVPNRFSPKSPDKAHLNLHINSLELGDSAVYFCASSPIPGLAGGTVQYFGAGTRLSVL.

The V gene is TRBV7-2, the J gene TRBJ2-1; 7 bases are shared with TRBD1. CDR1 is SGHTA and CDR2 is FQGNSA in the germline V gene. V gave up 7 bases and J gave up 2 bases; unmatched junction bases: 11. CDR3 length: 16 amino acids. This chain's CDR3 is CASTSPTGIPYNEQFF. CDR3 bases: TGTGCCAGCACCTCACCGACAGGGATACCCTACAATGAGCAGTTCTTC. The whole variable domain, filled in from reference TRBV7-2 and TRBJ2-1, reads GAGVSQSPSNKVTEKGKDVELRCDPISGHTALYWYRQSLGQGLEFLIYFQGNSAPDKSGLPSDRFSAERTGGSVSTLTIQRTQQEDSAVYLCASTSPTGIPYNEQFFGPGTRLTVL.

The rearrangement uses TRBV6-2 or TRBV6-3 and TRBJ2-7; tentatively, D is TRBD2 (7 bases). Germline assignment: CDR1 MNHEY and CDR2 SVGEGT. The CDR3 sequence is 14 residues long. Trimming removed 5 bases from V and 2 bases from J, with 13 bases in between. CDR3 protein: CASSNRGATYEQYV. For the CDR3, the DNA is TGTGCCAGCAGTAACCGGGGGGCTACCTACGAGCAGTACGTC.

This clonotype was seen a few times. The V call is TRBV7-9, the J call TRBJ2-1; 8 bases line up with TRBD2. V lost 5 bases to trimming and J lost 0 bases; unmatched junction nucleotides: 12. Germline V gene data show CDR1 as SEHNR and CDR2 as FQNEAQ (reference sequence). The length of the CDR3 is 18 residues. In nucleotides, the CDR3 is TGTGCCAGCAGCAACGGAGGACTAGCCCAGCGCTCCTACAATGAGCAGTTCTTC. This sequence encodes CASSNGGLAQRSYNEQFF.

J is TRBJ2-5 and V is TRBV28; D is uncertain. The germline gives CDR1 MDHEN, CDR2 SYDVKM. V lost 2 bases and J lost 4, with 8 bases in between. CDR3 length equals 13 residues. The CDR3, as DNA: TGTGCCAGCAGTTTACCCCCCGTAGAGACCCAGTACTTC. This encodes CASSLPPVETQYF.

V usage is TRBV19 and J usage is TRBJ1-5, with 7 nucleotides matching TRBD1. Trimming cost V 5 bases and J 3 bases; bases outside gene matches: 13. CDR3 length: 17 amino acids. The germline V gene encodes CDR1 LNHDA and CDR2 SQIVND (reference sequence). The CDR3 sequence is CASSSQAGTVVNQPQHF. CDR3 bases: TGTGCCAGTAGTTCTCAGGCCGGGACAGTGGTCAATCAGCCCCAGCATTTT.

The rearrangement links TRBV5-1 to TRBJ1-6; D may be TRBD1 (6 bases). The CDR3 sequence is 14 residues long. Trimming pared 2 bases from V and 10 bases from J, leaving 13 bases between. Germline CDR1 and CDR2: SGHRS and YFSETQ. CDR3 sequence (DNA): TGCGCCAGCAGCTTACCTACAGGGAACTCACCCCTCCACTTT. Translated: CASSLPTGNSPLHF.

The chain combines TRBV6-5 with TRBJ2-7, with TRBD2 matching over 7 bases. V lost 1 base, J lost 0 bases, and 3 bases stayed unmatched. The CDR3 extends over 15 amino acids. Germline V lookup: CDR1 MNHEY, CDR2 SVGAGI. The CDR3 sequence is CASSYFSGGSYEQYF. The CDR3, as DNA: TGTGCCAGCAGTTACTTCTCGGGGGGCTCCTACGAGCAGTACTTC.